This is a list of T cell receptor beta chains from one sample in a study of glioma-infiltrating T cells. TCRdb analysed the multiplex PCR reads with MiXCR anew, one entry per CDR3 protein. The data show about 21,000 distinct CDR3 sequences, approximately 25% seen once. The sample taken for sequencing was glioma tissue, nonneoplastic brain tissue, or PBMCs (not recorded which). Receptors originate from a human donor with low-grade glioma or glioblastoma, undergoing nonglioma brain surgery, or in good health (not recorded which). Each CDR3 is given with its conserved first and last residue. Fields, in order: J gene, clone size, V gene, D gene, CDR3 DNA, CDR3 protein. A D gene is named only where the DNA matches it firmly. The size of a clone is reported for some rows only, either as once, few or many, or as a class for expanded clones.

TRBJ1-1 | . | TRBV4-2 | . | TGTGCCAGCAGCCTTTGGAAGATGAACACTGAAGCTTTCTTT | CASSLWKMNTEAFF
TRBJ1-4 | . | TRBV4-2 | . | TGTGCCAGCAGCCTGACCTCCCGTGGTGCGGAAAAACTGTTTTTT | CASSLTSRGAEKLFF
TRBJ2-1 | many | TRBV4-1 | . | TGCGCCAGCAGCCAGGGAACGGGGAGAAATGAGCAGTTCTTC | CASSQGTGRNEQFF
TRBJ2-5 | few | TRBV7-2 | TRBD2 | TGTGCCAGCAGCTTAGAAAAACTAGCGGGGGACCAAGAGACCCAGTACTTC | CASSLEKLAGDQETQYF
TRBJ1-2 | . | TRBV5-4 | . | TGTGCCAGCAGCAATCCAGGGAAAGTCAACTATGGCTACACCTTC | CASSNPGKVNYGYTF
TRBJ2-3 | many | TRBV28 | . | TGTGCCAGCAGTTTACCTACAGATACGCAGTATTTT | CASSLPTDTQYF
TRBJ2-5 | . | TRBV3-1 | . | TGTGCCAGCAGCCAAGTTGCGGAGACCCAGTACTTC | CASSQVAETQYF
TRBJ1-2 | few | TRBV3-1 | TRBD1 | TGTGCCAGCAGCCCCCGGGACAGAAACTATGGCTACACCTTC | CASSPRDRNYGYTF
TRBJ1-2 | many | TRBV29-1 | TRBD1 | TGCAGCGCCGTGGACAGGGGAGTTGGCTACACCTTC | CSAVDRGVGYTF
TRBJ1-5 | . | TRBV2 | . | TGTGCCAGCAGTCTTCGTAGTGGGGGCGGCAATCAGCCCCAGCATTTT | CASSLRSGGGNQPQHF
TRBJ2-7 | . | TRBV12-3/TRBV12-4 | . | TGTGCCAGCAGCCCTCGTTTCGCAAGCCCCAACGAGCAGTACTTC | CASSPRFASPNEQYF
TRBJ1-5 | many | TRBV20-1 | . | TGCAGTGCTAGAACTGGAGGGAATCAGCCCCAGCATTTT | CSARTGGNQPQHF
TRBJ1-2 | . | TRBV29-1 | . | TGCAGCGTTGTTGAACGGGCAGGCAAAAGGGATGGCTACACCTTC | CSVVERAGKRDGYTF
TRBJ1-2 | few | TRBV7-9 | . | TGTGCCAGCAGCTCCCGGGGGGCGCAGGGCTATGGCTACACCTTC | CASSSRGAQGYGYTF
TRBJ2-3 | . | TRBV2 | TRBD2 | TGTGCCAGCGTGGGAAAAAGCGGGGCCCCCACAGATACGCAGTATTTT | CASVGKSGAPTDTQYF
TRBJ2-7 | . | TRBV11-2 | . | TGTGCCAGCAGCTCGTCCCTTGCTACCTACGAGCAGTACTTC | CASSSSLATYEQYF
TRBJ1-2 | . | TRBV19 | . | TGTGCCAGTAGTATAGCCTATGGCTACACCTTC | CASSIAYGYTF
TRBJ2-3 | many | TRBV2 | . | TGTGCCAGCAGTGAACAGGGGCCAGATACGCAGTATTTT | CASSEQGPDTQYF
TRBJ2-3 | . | TRBV5-8 | . | TGTGCCACCGCCGAAACAGATACGCAGTATTTT | CATAETDTQYF
TRBJ1-3 | many | TRBV7-2 | . | TGTGCCAGCAGCCCGGACCGGAGCTCTGGAAACACCATATATTTT | CASSPDRSSGNTIYF
TRBJ1-2 | many | TRBV6-1 | . | TGTGCCAGCAGTTTCGTCGCGGAGAACTATGGCTACACCTTC | CASSFVAENYGYTF
TRBJ2-1 | . | TRBV7-9 | TRBD2 | TGTGCCCGCAGCTTAGACGGCGGGGGGGCCGGAAGTCAGTTCTTC | CARSLDGGGAGSQFF
TRBJ2-3 | many | TRBV4-3 | . | TGCGCCAGCAGCCAAGATCCCGCGGGGTCAGCCGGTACGCAGTATTTT | CASSQDPAGSAGTQYF
TRBJ2-7 | many | TRBV28 | . | TGTGCCAGCAGTTTATTCAGGGATGGGAACGAGCAGTACTTC | CASSLFRDGNEQYF
TRBJ1-2 | many | TRBV28 | . | TGTGCCAGCAGTCTGTATCTCGGTGCCGGGGAAGTTCCCAATGGCTACACCTTC | CASSLYLGAGEVPNGYTF
TRBJ1-5 | once | TRBV27 | . | TGTGCCAGCAGAATTGGGAAGGCCGACAATCAGCCCCAGCATTTT | CASRIGKADNQPQHF
TRBJ2-2 | many | TRBV28 | . | TGTGCCAGCAGTCGTACAGGGATGTACACCGGGGAGCTGTTTTTT | CASSRTGMYTGELFF
TRBJ1-3 | once | TRBV5-6 | TRBD1 | TGTGCCAGCAGCGAGACAGGGGCTGGAAACACCATATATTTT | CASSETGAGNTIYF
TRBJ2-7 | medium-sized | TRBV6-1 | . | TGTGCCAGCAGTCCGTCAGTCTACGAGCAGTACTTC | CASSPSVYEQYF
TRBJ1-4 | many | TRBV20-1 | . | TGCAGTGCTAGAGTTGGCAGGGCGGACCTAACTAATGAAAAACTGTTTTTT | CSARVGRADLTNEKLFF
TRBJ1-1 | few | TRBV5-4 | TRBD1 | TGTGCCAGCAGCTTGGCCTCAGGGACAGGTTTTATTACTGAAGCTTTCTTT | CASSLASGTGFITEAFF
TRBJ1-1 | many | TRBV19 | . | TGTGCCAGTAGTATAGGAAACACTGAAGCTTTCTTT | CASSIGNTEAFF
TRBJ1-6 | . | TRBV10-3 | TRBD1 | TGTGCCATCAGTGGCGATTCCGGGACAGGGGGTAGGGCCCTCCACTTT | CAISGDSGTGGRALHF
TRBJ1-3 | . | TRBV24-1 | . | TGTGCCACCAGTGATGGGACGGACGACTCTGGAAACACCATATATTTT | CATSDGTDDSGNTIYF
TRBJ2-1 | . | TRBV20-1 | TRBD1 | TGCAGTGCTAGAATACGACAGGGCGATGAGCAGTTCTTC | CSARIRQGDEQFF
TRBJ2-1 | many | TRBV6-1 | TRBD2 | TGTGCCAGCACCCTGCCGGGGGGGGCTTACAATGAGCAGTTCTTC | CASTLPGGAYNEQFF
TRBJ1-1 | few | TRBV12-5 | . | TGTGCTAGTGGTCCCCCCGCAGGGGAGGCTTTCTTT | CASGPPAGEAFF
TRBJ1-3 | . | TRBV4-3 | . | TGCGCCAGCAGCCAAGATTTTTCGTCAGCTTACTCTGGAAACACCATATATTTT | CASSQDFSSAYSGNTIYF
TRBJ2-1 | many | TRBV6-2/TRBV6-3 | . | TGTGCCAGCAGTTACGTTCTTTACAATGAGCAGTTCTTC | CASSYVLYNEQFF
TRBJ2-1 | many | TRBV20-1 | . | TGCAGTGCTAGAGATCTGGAGCGGCCTACCGGGACAAGGCAGTTCTTC | CSARDLERPTGTRQFF
TRBJ2-2 | . | TRBV6-2/TRBV6-3 | TRBD1 | TGTGCCAGCAGTTACTCGCGGACAGGGACCTGGGCCGGGGAGCTGTTTTTT | CASSYSRTGTWAGELFF
TRBJ2-5 | many | TRBV7-9 | . | TGTGCCAGCAGCCAAACAGAGTACCAAGAGACCCAGTACTTC | CASSQTEYQETQYF
TRBJ2-7 | few | TRBV3-1 | . | TGTGCCAGCAGCCAAGATTTGTACCCATACGAGCAGTACTTC | CASSQDLYPYEQYF
TRBJ1-1 | few | TRBV3-1 | . | TGTGCCAGCAGCCAAGTCGGGGGGAACACTGAAGCTTTCTTT | CASSQVGGNTEAFF
TRBJ2-7 | . | TRBV6-6 | . | TGTGCTAGCAGTTTTGTTCCTGGCGTGAACAATGAGCAGTACTTC | CASSFVPGVNNEQYF
TRBJ2-3 | many | TRBV7-9 | . | TGTGCCAGCGGACGGACAGGGACGGAGCGGGGGGCAGATACGCAGTATTTT | CASGRTGTERGADTQYF
TRBJ2-3 | . | TRBV29-1 | . | TGCAGCGTTTCTGCCCAGCGTGGGCCCACAGATACGCAGTATTTT | CSVSAQRGPTDTQYF
TRBJ1-1 | few | TRBV4-3 | . | TGCGCCAGCAGCCAAGATACGGGGAATACAATGAACACTGAAGCTTTCTTT | CASSQDTGNTMNTEAFF
TRBJ1-2 | many | TRBV20-1 | TRBD1 | TGCAGTGCTAGAGAACAGGGGAGAGGCTATGGCTACACCTTC | CSAREQGRGYGYTF
TRBJ2-3 | many | TRBV7-2 | . | TGTGCCACCGGGGGCGGGGCTAGAGATACGCAGTATTTT | CATGGGARDTQYF
TRBJ2-5 | medium-sized | TRBV6-1 | . | TGTGCCAGCAGTTCGAGGACCGAGGCGGTAGTGGAGACCCAGTACTTC | CASSSRTEAVVETQYF
TRBJ2-7 | medium-sized | TRBV6-1 | TRBD2 | TGTGCCAGCAGTATCCTTAGCGGGGGGGCCTACGAGCAGTACTTC | CASSILSGGAYEQYF
TRBJ1-6 | many | TRBV28 | TRBD1 | TGTGCCAGCAGTTCGACAGGGGGCCTAAATGATTCACCCCTCCACTTT | CASSSTGGLNDSPLHF
TRBJ1-1 | many | TRBV18 | . | TGTGCCAGCTCACCGAACAGTCTAAACACTGAAGCTTTCTTT | CASSPNSLNTEAFF
TRBJ2-1 | . | TRBV30 | . | TGTGCCTGGAGCTTGCGGTCCTCCTACAATGAGCAGTTCTTC | CAWSLRSSYNEQFF